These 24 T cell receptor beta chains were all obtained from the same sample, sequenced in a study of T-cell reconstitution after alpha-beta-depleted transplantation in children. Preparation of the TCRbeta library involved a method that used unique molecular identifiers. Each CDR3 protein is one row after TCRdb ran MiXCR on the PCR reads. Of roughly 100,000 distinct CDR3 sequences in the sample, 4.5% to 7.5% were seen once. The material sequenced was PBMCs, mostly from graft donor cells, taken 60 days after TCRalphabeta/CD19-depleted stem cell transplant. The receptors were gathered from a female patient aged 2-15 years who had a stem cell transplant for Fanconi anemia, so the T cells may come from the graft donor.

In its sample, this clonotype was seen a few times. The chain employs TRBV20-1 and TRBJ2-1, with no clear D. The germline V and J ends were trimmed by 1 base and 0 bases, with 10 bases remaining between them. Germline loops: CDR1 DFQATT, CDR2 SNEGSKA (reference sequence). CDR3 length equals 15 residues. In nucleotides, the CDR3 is TGCAGTGCTAGAGGGGCCCTCAGCTCCTACAATGAGCAGTTCTTC. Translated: CSARGALSSYNEQFF.

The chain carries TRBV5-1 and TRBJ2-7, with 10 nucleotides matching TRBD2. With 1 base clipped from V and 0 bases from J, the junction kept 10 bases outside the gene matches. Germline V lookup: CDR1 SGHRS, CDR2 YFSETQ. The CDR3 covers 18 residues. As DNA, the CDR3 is TGCGCCAGCAGCTTGAGTTCTAGCGGGGGCCGTTACTCCTACGAGCAGTACTTC. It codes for CASSLSSSGGRYSYEQYF. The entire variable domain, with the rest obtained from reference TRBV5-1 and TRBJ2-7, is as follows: KAGVTQTPRYLIKTRGQQVTLSCSPISGHRSVSWYQQTPGQGLQFLFEYFSETQRNKGNFPGRFSGRQFSNSRSEMNVSTLELGDSALYLCASSLSSSGGRYSYEQYFGPGTRLTVT.

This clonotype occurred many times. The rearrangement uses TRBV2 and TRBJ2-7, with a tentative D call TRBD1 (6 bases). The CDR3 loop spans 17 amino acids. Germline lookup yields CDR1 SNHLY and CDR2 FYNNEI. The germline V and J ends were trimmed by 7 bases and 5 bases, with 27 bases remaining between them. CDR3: CASILSAGAGKWDEQYF. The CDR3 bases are TGTGCCAGCATCTTGTCCGCAGGGGCAGGGAAGTGGGACGAGCAGTACTTC.

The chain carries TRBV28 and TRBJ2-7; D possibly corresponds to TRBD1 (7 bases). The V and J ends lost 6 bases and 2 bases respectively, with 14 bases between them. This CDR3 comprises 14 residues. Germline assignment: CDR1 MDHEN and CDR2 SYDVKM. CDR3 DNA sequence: TGTGCCAGCAGACAGACAGGGAGGACCTACGAGCAGTACTTC. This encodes CASRQTGRTYEQYF. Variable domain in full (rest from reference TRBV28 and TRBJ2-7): DVKVTQSSRYLVKRTGEKVFLECVQDMDHENMFWYRQDPGLGLRLIYFSYDVKMKEKGDIPEGYSVSREKKERFSLILESASTNQTSMYLCASRQTGRTYEQYFGPGTRLTVT.

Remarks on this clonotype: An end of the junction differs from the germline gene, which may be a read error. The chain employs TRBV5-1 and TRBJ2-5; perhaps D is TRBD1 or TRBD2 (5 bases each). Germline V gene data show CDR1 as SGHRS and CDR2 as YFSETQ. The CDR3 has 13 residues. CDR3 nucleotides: TGCACCAGCAGCTTGGGGGTCCAAGAGACCCAGTACTTC. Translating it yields CTSSLGVQETQYF.

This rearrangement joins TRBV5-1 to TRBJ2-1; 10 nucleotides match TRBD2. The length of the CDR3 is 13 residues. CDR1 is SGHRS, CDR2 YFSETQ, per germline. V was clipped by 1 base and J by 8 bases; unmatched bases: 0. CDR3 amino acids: CASSLLAGDEQFF. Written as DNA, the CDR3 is TGCGCCAGCAGCTTGCTAGCGGGAGATGAGCAGTTCTTC.

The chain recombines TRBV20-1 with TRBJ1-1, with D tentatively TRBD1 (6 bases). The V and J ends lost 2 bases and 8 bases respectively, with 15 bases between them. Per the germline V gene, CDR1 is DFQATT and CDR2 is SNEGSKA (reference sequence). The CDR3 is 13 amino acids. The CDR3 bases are TGCAGTGCTAGACCAGGGGAGTCCCCCGAAGCTTTCTTT. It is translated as CSARPGESPEAFF.

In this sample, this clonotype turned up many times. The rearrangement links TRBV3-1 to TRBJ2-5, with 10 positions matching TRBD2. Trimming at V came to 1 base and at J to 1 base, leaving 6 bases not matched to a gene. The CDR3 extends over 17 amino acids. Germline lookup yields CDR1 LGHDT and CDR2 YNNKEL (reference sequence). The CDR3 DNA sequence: TGTGCCAGCAGCCAAGTGGCTAGCGGGGGTGTCCAAGAGACCCAGTACTTC. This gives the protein CASSQVASGGVQETQYF.

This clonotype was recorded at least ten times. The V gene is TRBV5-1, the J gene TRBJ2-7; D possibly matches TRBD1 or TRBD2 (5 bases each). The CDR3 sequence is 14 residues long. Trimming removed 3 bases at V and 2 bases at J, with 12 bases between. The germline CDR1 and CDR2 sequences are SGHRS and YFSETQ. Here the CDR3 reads CASSWGTTTYEQYF. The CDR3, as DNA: TGCGCCAGCAGCTGGGGGACCACCACCTACGAGCAGTACTTC. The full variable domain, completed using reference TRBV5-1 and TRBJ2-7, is KAGVTQTPRYLIKTRGQQVTLSCSPISGHRSVSWYQQTPGQGLQFLFEYFSETQRNKGNFPGRFSGRQFSNSRSEMNVSTLELGDSALYLCASSWGTTTYEQYFGPGTRLTVT.

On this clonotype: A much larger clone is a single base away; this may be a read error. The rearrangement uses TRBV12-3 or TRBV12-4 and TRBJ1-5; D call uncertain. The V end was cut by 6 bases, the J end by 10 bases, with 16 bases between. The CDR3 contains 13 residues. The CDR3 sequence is CASSRSGIEPQHF. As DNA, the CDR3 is TGTGCCAGCAGCCGCTCGGGCATAGAACCCCAGCATTTT.

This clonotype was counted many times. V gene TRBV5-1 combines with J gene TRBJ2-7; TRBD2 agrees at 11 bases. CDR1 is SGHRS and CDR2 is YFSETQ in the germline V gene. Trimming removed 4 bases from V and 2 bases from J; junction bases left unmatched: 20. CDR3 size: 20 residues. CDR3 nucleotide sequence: TGCGCCAGCAGCCCTCGACCTGCTCTACCGGGACTAGCGGAGCCCTACGAGCAGTACTTC. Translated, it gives CASSPRPALPGLAEPYEQYF.

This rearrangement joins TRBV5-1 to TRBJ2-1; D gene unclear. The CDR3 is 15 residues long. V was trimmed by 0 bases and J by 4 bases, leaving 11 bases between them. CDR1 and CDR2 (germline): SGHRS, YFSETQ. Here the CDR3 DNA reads TGCGCCAGCAGCTTGGCCAACTCTCGTTACAATGAGCAGTTCTTC. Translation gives CASSLANSRYNEQFF. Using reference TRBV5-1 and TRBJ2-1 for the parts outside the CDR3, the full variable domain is KAGVTQTPRYLIKTRGQQVTLSCSPISGHRSVSWYQQTPGQGLQFLFEYFSETQRNKGNFPGRFSGRQFSNSRSEMNVSTLELGDSALYLCASSLANSRYNEQFFGPGTRLTVL.

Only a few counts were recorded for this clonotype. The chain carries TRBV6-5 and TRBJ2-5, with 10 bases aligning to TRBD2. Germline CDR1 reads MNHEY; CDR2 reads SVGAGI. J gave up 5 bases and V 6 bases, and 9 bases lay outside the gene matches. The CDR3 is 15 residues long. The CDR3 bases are TGTGCCAGCAGATCCAGCGGGGGGGCCGGTGAGACCCAGTACTTC. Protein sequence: CASRSSGGAGETQYF.

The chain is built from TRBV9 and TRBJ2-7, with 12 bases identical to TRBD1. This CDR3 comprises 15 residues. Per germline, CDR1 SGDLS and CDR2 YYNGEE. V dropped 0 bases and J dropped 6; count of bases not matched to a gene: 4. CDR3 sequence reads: CASSVAGTGGSEQYF. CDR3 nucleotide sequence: TGTGCCAGCAGCGTAGCCGGGACAGGGGGCTCCGAGCAGTACTTC.

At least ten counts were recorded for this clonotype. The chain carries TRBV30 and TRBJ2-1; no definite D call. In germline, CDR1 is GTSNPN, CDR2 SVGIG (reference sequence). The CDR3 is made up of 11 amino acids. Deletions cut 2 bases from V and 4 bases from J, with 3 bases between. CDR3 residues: CAWSPYNEQFF. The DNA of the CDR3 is TGTGCCTGGAGTCCGTACAATGAGCAGTTCTTC.

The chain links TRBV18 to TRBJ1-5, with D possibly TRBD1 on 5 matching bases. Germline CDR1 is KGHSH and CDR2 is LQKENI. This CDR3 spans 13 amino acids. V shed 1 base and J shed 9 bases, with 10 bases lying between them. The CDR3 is CASSPQRDRPQHF. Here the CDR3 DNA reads TGTGCCAGCTCACCACAAAGAGACAGGCCCCAGCATTTT.

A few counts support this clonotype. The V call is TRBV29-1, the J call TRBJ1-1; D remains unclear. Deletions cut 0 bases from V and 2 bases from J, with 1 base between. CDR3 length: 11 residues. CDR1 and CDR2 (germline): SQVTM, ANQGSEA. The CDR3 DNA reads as TGCAGCGTTGAAGACAACACTGAAGCTTTCTTT. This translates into CSVEDNTEAFF.

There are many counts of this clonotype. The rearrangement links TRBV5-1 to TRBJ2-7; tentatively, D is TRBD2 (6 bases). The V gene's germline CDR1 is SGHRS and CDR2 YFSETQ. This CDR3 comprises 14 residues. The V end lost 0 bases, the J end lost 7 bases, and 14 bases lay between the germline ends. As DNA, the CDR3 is TGCGCCAGCAGCTTGGGGGGACTTCCTGATGAGCAGTACTTC. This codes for CASSLGGLPDEQYF. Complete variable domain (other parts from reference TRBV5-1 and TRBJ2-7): KAGVTQTPRYLIKTRGQQVTLSCSPISGHRSVSWYQQTPGQGLQFLFEYFSETQRNKGNFPGRFSGRQFSNSRSEMNVSTLELGDSALYLCASSLGGLPDEQYFGPGTRLTVT.

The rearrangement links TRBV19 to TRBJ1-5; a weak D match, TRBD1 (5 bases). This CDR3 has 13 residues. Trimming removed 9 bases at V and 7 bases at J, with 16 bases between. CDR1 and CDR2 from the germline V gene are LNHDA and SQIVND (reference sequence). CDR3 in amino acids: CASGREEGQPQHF. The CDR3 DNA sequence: TGTGCCAGCGGCAGGGAAGAAGGACAGCCCCAGCATTTT.

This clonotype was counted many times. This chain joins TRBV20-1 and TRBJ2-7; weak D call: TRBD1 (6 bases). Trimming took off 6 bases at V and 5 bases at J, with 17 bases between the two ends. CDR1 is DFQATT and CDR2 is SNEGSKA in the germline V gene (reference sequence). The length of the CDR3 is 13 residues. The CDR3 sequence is CSAEPTGFDEQYF. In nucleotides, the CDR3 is TGCAGTGCGGAACCTACAGGGTTTGACGAGCAGTACTTC.

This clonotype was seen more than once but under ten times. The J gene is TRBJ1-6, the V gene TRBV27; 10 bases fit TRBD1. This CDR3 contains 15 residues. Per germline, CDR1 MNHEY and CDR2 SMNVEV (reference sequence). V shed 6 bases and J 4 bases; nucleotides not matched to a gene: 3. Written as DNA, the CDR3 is TGTGCCAGCAGGACAGGGGGCTTTTATAATTCACCCCTCCACTTT. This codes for CASRTGGFYNSPLHF.

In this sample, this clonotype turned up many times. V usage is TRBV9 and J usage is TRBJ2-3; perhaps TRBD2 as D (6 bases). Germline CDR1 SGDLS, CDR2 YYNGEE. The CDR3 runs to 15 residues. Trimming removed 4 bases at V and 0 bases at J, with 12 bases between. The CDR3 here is CASSTGTSSTDTQYF. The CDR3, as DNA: TGTGCCAGCAGCACCGGGACTTCTAGCACAGATACGCAGTATTTT.

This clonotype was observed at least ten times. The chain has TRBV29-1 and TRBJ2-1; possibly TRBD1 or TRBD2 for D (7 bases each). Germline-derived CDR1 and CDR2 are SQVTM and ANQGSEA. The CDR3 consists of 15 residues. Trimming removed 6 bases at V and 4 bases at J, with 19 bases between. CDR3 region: CSVRRSRGGYNEQFF. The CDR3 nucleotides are TGCAGCGTAAGAAGGTCCAGGGGGGGGTACAATGAGCAGTTCTTC.

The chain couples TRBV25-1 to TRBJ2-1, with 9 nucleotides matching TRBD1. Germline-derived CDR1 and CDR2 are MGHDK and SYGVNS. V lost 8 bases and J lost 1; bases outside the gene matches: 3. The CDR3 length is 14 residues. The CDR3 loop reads CASRDRESYNEQFF. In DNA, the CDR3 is TGTGCCAGCCGGGACAGGGAATCCTACAATGAGCAGTTCTTC.